These T cell receptor beta chains were read from a single sample in a study of T cell responses to AZD1222 COVID-19 vaccine. Clones were sequenced by immunoSEQ multiplex PCR, and TCRdb holds only the in-frame ones, with some missing. The sample contains about 130,000 clones, about 90% of which appear only once. The material was peripheral blood, obtained on day 0 of AZD1222 vaccination. The receptors originated from an adult in good health. CDR3s include the opening cysteine and the closing phenylalanine or tryptophan. Each record gives: CDR3 protein, CDR3 DNA, V gene, D gene, clone size, J gene. A D gene is named only where the DNA matches it firmly. Clone size is stated in some rows and not others, as once, few, many or a class when expanded.

CASSPPGRSINTIYF,TGTGCCAGCAGTCCCCCCGGACGGAGCATAAACACCATATATTTT,TRBV28,NA,NA,TRBJ1-3
CASSKRWDITDTQYF,TGTGCCAGCAGTAAAAGATGGGACATCACAGATACGCAGTATTTT,TRBV6-5,NA,NA,TRBJ2-3
CASSDRQDYGYTF,TGTGCCAGCAGTGACAGACAGGACTATGGCTACACCTTC,TRBV6-2/TRBV6-3,NA,NA,TRBJ1-2
CASSRGDWTGETQYF,TGTGCCAGCAGCCGCGGGGACTGGACGGGGGAGACCCAGTACTTC,TRBV7-9,NA,NA,TRBJ2-5
CASSGLQGFNSPLHF,TGTGCCAGCAGTGGACTACAGGGATTCAATTCACCCCTCCACTTT,TRBV28,NA,NA,TRBJ1-6
CAITRTGGSYEQYF,TGTGCCATCACCAGAACAGGGGGCTCCTACGAGCAGTACTTC,TRBV10-3,TRBD1,NA,TRBJ2-7
CAVVRPGQGAYEQYF,TGTGCCGTAGTCAGACCGGGACAGGGGGCCTACGAGCAGTACTTC,TRBV2,TRBD1,NA,TRBJ2-7
CASSVFTDTQYF,TGTGCCAGCAGCGTATTCACAGATACGCAGTATTTT,TRBV9,NA,once,TRBJ2-3
CASSPGTSGFGSYNEQFF,TGTGCCAGCAGCCCCGGGACTAGCGGGTTTGGGTCCTACAATGAGCAGTTCTTC,TRBV9,TRBD2,NA,TRBJ2-1
CASRSYSGNTIYF,TGTGCCAGCAGATCGTACTCTGGAAACACCATATATTTT,TRBV27,NA,NA,TRBJ1-3
CASSPPVGTGRDIQYF,TGTGCCAGCTCACCACCAGTTGGGACAGGGAGGGACATTCAGTACTTC,TRBV18,TRBD1,NA,TRBJ2-4
CATSEARIQVSTDTQYF,TGTGCCACCAGTGAGGCCCGAATCCAAGTGTCGACAGATACGCAGTATTTT,TRBV24-1,NA,NA,TRBJ2-3
CAISESEASYGYTF,TGTGCCATCAGTGAGTCGGAGGCATCCTATGGCTACACCTTC,TRBV10-3,NA,NA,TRBJ1-2
CASSLGVAGGPDTQYF,TGTGCCAGCAGCTTAGGCGTAGCGGGGGGGCCGGATACGCAGTATTTT,TRBV11-3,TRBD2,NA,TRBJ2-3
CASSRTMDYGYTF,TGTGCCAGCAGTCGGACTATGGACTATGGCTACACCTTC,TRBV27,NA,NA,TRBJ1-2
CASSIGQGAVNEQFF,TGTGCCAGTAGTATCGGACAGGGGGCCGTCAATGAGCAGTTCTTC,TRBV19,TRBD1,once,TRBJ2-1
CASSLGDRKNSPLHF,TGTGCCAGCAGCTTAGGTGACAGAAAAAATTCACCCCTCCACTTT,TRBV7-2,NA,few,TRBJ1-6
CASSLVGAYEQYF,TGTGCCAGCAGTTTAGTTGGGGCCTACGAGCAGTACTTC,TRBV12-3/TRBV12-4,NA,NA,TRBJ2-7